Listed here are 19 T cell receptor beta chains from one sample, sequenced in a study of a mutant IDH1 vaccine in newly diagnosed glioma. Time point denoted: baseline, week 1 (first vaccination visit). Treatment defined: pre-vaccination baseline after standard-of-care therapy. The assay was immunoSEQ multiplex PCR, and TCRdb's table has in-frame clones only and misses some. This table has around 50,000 clones, roughly 88% appearing once. This material consisted of PBMCs, taken from a glioma patient treated with radiotherapy, temozolomide or both. Receptor source: a man aged 40-50 years with glioma.

The CDR3: CASSWRGPGEQYF. The CDR3 nucleotides read TGCGCCAGCAGTTGGAGGGGGCCCGGGGAGCAGTACTTC. This chain uses TRBV4-1 with TRBJ2-7; TRBD1 might be the D (7 bases). The CDR3 has 13 residues. V lost 6 bases and J 7 bases, leaving 16 bases between the germline ends. Germline CDR1 MGHRA, CDR2 YSYEKL.

The V and J genes are TRBV5-1 and TRBJ2-2, with D unclear. The CDR3 is made up of 15 amino acids. V lost 0 bases, J lost 2 bases, and 8 bases lay in between. Germline V gives CDR1 SGHRS, CDR2 YFSETQ. The CDR3: CASSLGRPNTGELFF. The CDR3 coding sequence is TGCGCCAGCAGCTTGGGTCGGCCTAACACCGGGGAGCTGTTTTTT.

J is TRBJ2-2 and V is TRBV19; no firm D call. V was clipped by 5 bases and J by 0 bases, with 7 bases between them. The CDR3 length is 14 residues. The germline CDR1 and CDR2 sequences are LNHDA and SQIVND (reference sequence). This chain's CDR3 is CASSWQSNTGELFF. In nucleotides, the CDR3 is TGTGCCAGTAGTTGGCAGTCGAACACCGGGGAGCTGTTTTTT.

V gene TRBV7-3 combines with J gene TRBJ2-7, with D perhaps TRBD1 or TRBD2 (6 bases each). There are 13 residues in the CDR3. Trimming pared 5 bases from V and 6 bases from J, leaving 14 bases between. Germline V CDR1 and CDR2: SGHTA, FQGTGA. The CDR3 DNA is TGTGCCAGCAGCCCGGGGGCCCTATCCGAGCAGTACTTC. Protein sequence: CASSPGALSEQYF.

V usage is TRBV27 and J usage is TRBJ2-3, with D maybe TRBD2 (5 bases). Germline V gene lookup returns CDR1 MNHEY and CDR2 SMNVEV (reference sequence). Trimming took off 3 bases at V and 9 bases at J, with 10 bases between the two ends. This CDR3 comprises 12 residues. The CDR3 nucleotides are TGTGCCAGCAGTTTTTCCTCGGGGACGCAGTATTTT. As protein: CASSFSSGTQYF.

This clone was counted once. The V and J genes are TRBV27 and TRBJ1-2; a possible D gene is TRBD1 (6 bases). The CDR3 totals 11 residues. The ends were cut back, 6 bases at V and 4 bases at J, with 6 bases in the middle. Germline CDR1 and CDR2: MNHEY and SMNVEV (reference sequence). The CDR3 loop is CASRGAYGYTF. In nucleotides, the CDR3 is TGTGCCAGCAGGGGGGCCTATGGCTACACCTTC.

This chain connects TRBV18 to TRBJ2-1, with D possibly TRBD2 on 6 matching bases. Between the trimmed V and J ends, which lost 3 bases and 3 bases, there was a span of 12 bases. Germline CDR1 is KGHSH and CDR2 is LQKENI. This CDR3 spans 15 amino acids. The chain's CDR3 is CASSPPRRDYNEQFF. CDR3 coding DNA: TGTGCCAGCTCACCTCCCCGGCGGGACTACAATGAGCAGTTCTTC.

This sequence joins TRBV5-1 and TRBJ2-5; 9 bases line up with TRBD1. The CDR3 sequence is 14 residues long. Per the germline V gene, CDR1 is SGHRS and CDR2 is YFSETQ. The V and J ends lost 5 bases and 5 bases, in that order; junction bases with no gene match: 7. CDR3 nucleotides: TGCGCCAGCAGTAACAGGGGGCTAAGGGAGACCCAGTACTTC. Translated: CASSNRGLRETQYF.

V is TRBV5-1 and J is TRBJ1-1; perhaps TRBD1 as D (6 bases). Germline CDR1 SGHRS, CDR2 YFSETQ. This CDR3 spans 12 amino acids. Trimming shortened V by 3 bases and J by 9 bases, and 12 bases separated the two germline ends. The CDR3 spells CASSSPGTQAFF. In DNA, the CDR3 is TGCGCCAGCAGCTCGCCCGGGACACAAGCTTTCTTT.

The chain recombines TRBV19 with TRBJ1-2, with D tentatively TRBD1 (5 bases). Trimming left V 10 bases short and J 4 bases short, with 25 bases between. The CDR3 loop spans 16 amino acids. Per germline, CDR1 LNHDA and CDR2 SQIVND (reference sequence). CDR3 protein: CATSNLGTASRYGYTF. CDR3 bases: TGTGCCACCAGCAACCTTGGGACGGCCAGTCGCTATGGCTACACCTTC.

The V gene is TRBV10-3, the J gene TRBJ1-2; a possible D gene is TRBD1 (6 bases). There are 13 residues in the CDR3. Germline CDR1 is ENHRY and CDR2 is SYGVKD. Trimming took 7 bases from V and 4 from J, leaving 13 bases between them. The CDR3 DNA follows: TGTGCCATCACTAATCGGACAGCCTATGGCTACACCTTC. This encodes CAITNRTAYGYTF.

The chain couples TRBV20-1 to TRBJ1-1; 7 nucleotides line up with TRBD1. Germline trimming cut 6 bases from V and 11 bases from J; bases unmatched to any gene: 9. Looked up from germline, CDR1 is DFQATT and CDR2 is SNEGSKA (reference sequence). The CDR3 has 11 residues. The CDR3 DNA sequence: TGCAGTGCCCCACCGACAGGGAATGCTTTCTTT. It encodes CSAPPTGNAFF.

The rearrangement uses TRBV10-3 and TRBJ2-6; D may be TRBD2 (6 bases). CDR1 is ENHRY, CDR2 SYGVKD, per germline. The CDR3 spans 17 residues. V gave up 8 bases and J gave up 0 bases, with 17 bases separating them. The CDR3 sequence: CAIPSGDSSSGANVLTF. CDR3 nucleotides: TGTGCCATCCCCTCGGGAGACAGTTCCTCTGGGGCCAACGTCCTGACTTTC.

This clone was counted a few times. The rearrangement joins TRBV29-1 to TRBJ1-1, with D tentatively TRBD1 (5 bases). V shed 5 bases and J shed 7 bases, with 14 bases lying between them. Germline values: CDR1 SQVTM, CDR2 ANQGSEA. CDR3 length: 12 residues. CDR3 DNA sequence: TGCAGCGTTCAGGGTTGGGTGAATGAAGCTTTCTTT. It codes for CSVQGWVNEAFF.

The chain carries TRBV14 and TRBJ2-7; D might be TRBD2 (5 bases). The CDR3 contains 14 residues. V was pared by 4 bases and J by 3 bases, with 13 bases between. The V gene's germline CDR1 is SGHDN and CDR2 FVKESK. The CDR3 loop is CASSLRAGNYEQYF. The CDR3 region has the DNA TGTGCCAGCAGCCTGCGGGCAGGAAACTACGAGCAGTACTTC.

Only one count was recorded for this clone. The V gene is TRBV2, the J gene TRBJ2-7; no clear D gene. This CDR3 has 14 residues. Trimming pared 3 bases from V and 2 bases from J, leaving 11 bases between. Germline V gene lookup returns CDR1 SNHLY and CDR2 FYNNEI. CDR3 amino acids: CASSEGPLTYEQYF. In DNA, the CDR3 is TGTGCCAGCAGTGAGGGTCCACTAACCTACGAGCAGTACTTC. Full variable domain (rest looked up from reference TRBV2 and TRBJ2-7): EPEVTQTPSHQVTQMGQEVILRCVPISNHLYFYWYRQILGQKVEFLVSFYNNEISEKSEIFDDQFSVERPDGSNFTLKIRSTKLEDSAMYFCASSEGPLTYEQYFGPGTRLTVT.

The rearrangement links TRBV2 to TRBJ1-2; D is ambiguous. This CDR3 has 13 amino acids. From germline, CDR1 is SNHLY and CDR2 FYNNEI. The ends were cut back, 7 bases at V and 5 bases at J, with 14 bases in the middle. The CDR3 region is CASIVSSLYGYTF. CDR3 nucleotide sequence: TGTGCCAGCATCGTGTCGAGCCTTTATGGCTACACCTTC.

V and J are TRBV19 and TRBJ1-1; D not certain. The V end lost 3 bases, the J end lost 1 base, and 6 bases lay between the germline ends. The length of the CDR3 is 13 residues. Per the germline V gene, CDR1 is LNHDA and CDR2 is SQIVND (reference sequence). The CDR3 DNA sequence: TGTGCCAGTAGTATTAACTGGAACACTGAAGCTTTCTTT. Its protein product is CASSINWNTEAFF.

The chain recombines TRBV4-3 with TRBJ2-1; D may be TRBD2 (5 bases). The germline V gene has CDR1 LGHNA and CDR2 YSLEER. Trimming removed 1 base from V and 0 bases from J, with 10 bases in between. This CDR3 has 16 residues. The CDR3 loop reads CASSQGGGISYNEQFF. The CDR3 DNA reads TGCGCCAGCAGCCAAGGTGGAGGAATCTCCTACAATGAGCAGTTCTTC.